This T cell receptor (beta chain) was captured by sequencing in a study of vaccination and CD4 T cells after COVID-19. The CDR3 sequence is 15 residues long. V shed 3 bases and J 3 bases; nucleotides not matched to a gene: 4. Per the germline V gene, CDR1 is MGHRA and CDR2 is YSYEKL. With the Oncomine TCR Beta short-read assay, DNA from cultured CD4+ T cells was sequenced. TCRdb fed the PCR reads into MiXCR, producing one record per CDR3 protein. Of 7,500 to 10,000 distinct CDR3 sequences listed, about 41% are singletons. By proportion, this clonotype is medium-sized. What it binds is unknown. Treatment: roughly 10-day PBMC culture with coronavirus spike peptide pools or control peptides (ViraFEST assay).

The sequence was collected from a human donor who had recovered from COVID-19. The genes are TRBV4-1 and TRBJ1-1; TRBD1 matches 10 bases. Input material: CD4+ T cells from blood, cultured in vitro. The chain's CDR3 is CASSHAGTGDTEAFF. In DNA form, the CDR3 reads TGCGCCAGCAGCCACGCCGGGACAGGGGACACTGAAGCTTTCTTT.